A selection of T cell receptor beta chains follows, all from one sample in a study of T cells after yellow fever vaccination. TCRdb re-analysed the 5' RACE reads in MiXCR, keeping a single row per CDR3 protein. The sample yields about 210,000 distinct CDR3 sequences, approximately 3% seen once. The sequencing used CD4+ T cells sorted from PBMCs, collected 10 days after the yellow fever booster vaccination. Receptor source: a man aged 18 to 30 who received the YFV17D yellow fever vaccine. Each CDR3 is given with its conserved first and last residue. D genes are given only for firm matches. Rows give clone size only sometimes, using once, few, many, or a class for an expanded clone.

cdr3_length: 13
v_call: TRBV5-1
j_call: TRBJ1-4
d_call: .
clone_size: few
cdr3_nt: TGCGCCAGCAGCAGGGGATTGGATGAAAAACTGTTTTTT
cdr3_aa: CASSRGLDEKLFF

cdr3_length: 15
v_call: TRBV5-5
j_call: TRBJ1-5
d_call: .
clone_size: many
cdr3_nt: TGTGCCAGCAGCCCAGGGTTGGGGGCTAATCAGCCCCAGCATTTT
cdr3_aa: CASSPGLGANQPQHF

cdr3_length: 15
v_call: TRBV7-9
j_call: TRBJ2-3
d_call: .
clone_size: many
cdr3_nt: TGTGCCAGCAGCTCCCCGGGCCGCACACCAGATACGCAGTATTTT
cdr3_aa: CASSSPGRTPDTQYF

cdr3_length: 12
v_call: TRBV19
j_call: TRBJ2-1
d_call: .
clone_size: .
cdr3_nt: TGTGCCAGTAGTACCCGACAGGCAGAGCAGTTCTTC
cdr3_aa: CASSTRQAEQFF

cdr3_length: 15
v_call: TRBV6-5
j_call: TRBJ1-3
d_call: .
clone_size: .
cdr3_nt: TGTGCCAGCAGTTACCTTCTGGGGCAGGGGAACACCATATATTTT
cdr3_aa: CASSYLLGQGNTIYF

cdr3_length: 14
v_call: TRBV12-3/TRBV12-4
j_call: TRBJ1-5
d_call: .
clone_size: many
cdr3_nt: TGTGCCAGCAGTTTAGCGCTAAAGGGGCAGCCCCAGCATTTT
cdr3_aa: CASSLALKGQPQHF

cdr3_length: 15
v_call: TRBV28
j_call: TRBJ2-6
d_call: .
clone_size: .
cdr3_nt: TGTGCCAGCAGTTTTAGTCTCTCTGGGGCCAACGTCCTGACTTTC
cdr3_aa: CASSFSLSGANVLTF

cdr3_length: 15
v_call: TRBV5-4
j_call: TRBJ2-5
d_call: TRBD1
clone_size: few
cdr3_nt: TGTGCCAGCAGCCCACACGTAGGGGGCGTTGAGACCCAGTACTTC
cdr3_aa: CASSPHVGGVETQYF

cdr3_length: 13
v_call: TRBV4-3
j_call: TRBJ2-3
d_call: .
clone_size: few
cdr3_nt: TGCGCCAGCAGCCAAGAGATGCGGGATACGCAGTATTTT
cdr3_aa: CASSQEMRDTQYF

cdr3_length: 15
v_call: TRBV11-2
j_call: TRBJ1-4
d_call: TRBD1
clone_size: .
cdr3_nt: TGTGCCAGCAGCTTAGACAGGGGGGCTTATGAAAAACTGTTTTTT
cdr3_aa: CASSLDRGAYEKLFF

cdr3_length: 14
v_call: TRBV12-3/TRBV12-4
j_call: TRBJ1-2
d_call: .
clone_size: .
cdr3_nt: TGTGCCAGCACCTGGACAGAGCTTGGTGGTGGCTACACCTTC
cdr3_aa: CASTWTELGGGYTF

cdr3_length: 14
v_call: TRBV5-1
j_call: TRBJ2-7
d_call: .
clone_size: .
cdr3_nt: TGCGCCAGCAGCCGGGCAGGGGACGCCTACGAGCAGTACTTC
cdr3_aa: CASSRAGDAYEQYF

cdr3_length: 15
v_call: TRBV20-1
j_call: TRBJ2-3
d_call: TRBD2
clone_size: many
cdr3_nt: TGCAGTGCTAGAAGCTGGCGGGAGAGCACAGATACGCAGTATTTT
cdr3_aa: CSARSWRESTDTQYF

cdr3_length: 17
v_call: TRBV11-2
j_call: TRBJ1-6
d_call: .
clone_size: .
cdr3_nt: TGTGCCAGCAGCTTATGGCCCAGGGGAGGGCTTAATTCACCCCTCCACTTT
cdr3_aa: CASSLWPRGGLNSPLHF

cdr3_length: 11
v_call: TRBV7-2
j_call: TRBJ1-1
d_call: .
clone_size: many
cdr3_nt: TGTGCCAGCAGCTATGGACGAGTAGCTTTCTTT
cdr3_aa: CASSYGRVAFF

cdr3_length: 13
v_call: TRBV20-1
j_call: TRBJ2-1
d_call: .
clone_size: many
cdr3_nt: TGCAGTGCTAGCGCCAGCGTCCACAATGAGCAGTTCTTC
cdr3_aa: CSASASVHNEQFF

cdr3_length: 15
v_call: TRBV12-3/TRBV12-4
j_call: TRBJ1-3
d_call: .
clone_size: few
cdr3_nt: TGTGCCAGCAGTCCATACGGGCTCTCTGGAAACACCATATATTTT
cdr3_aa: CASSPYGLSGNTIYF